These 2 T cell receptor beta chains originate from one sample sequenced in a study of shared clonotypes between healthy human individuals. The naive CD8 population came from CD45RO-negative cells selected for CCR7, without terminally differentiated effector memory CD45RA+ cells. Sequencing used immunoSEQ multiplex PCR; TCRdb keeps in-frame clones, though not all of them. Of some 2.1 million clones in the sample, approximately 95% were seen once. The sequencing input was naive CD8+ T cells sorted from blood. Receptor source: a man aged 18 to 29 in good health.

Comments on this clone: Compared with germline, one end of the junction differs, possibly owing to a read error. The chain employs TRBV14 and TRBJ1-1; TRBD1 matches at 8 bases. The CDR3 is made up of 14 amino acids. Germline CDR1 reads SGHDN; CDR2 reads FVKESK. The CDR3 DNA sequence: TGTGCCAGCAGCCGAAAGGGGCTGGACAGGGAGCATCTCTTT. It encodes CASSRKGLDREHLF.

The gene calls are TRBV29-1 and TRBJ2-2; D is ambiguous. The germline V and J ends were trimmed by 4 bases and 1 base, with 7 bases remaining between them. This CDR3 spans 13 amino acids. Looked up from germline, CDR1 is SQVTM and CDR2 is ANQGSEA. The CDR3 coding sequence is TGCAGCGTTGCACGTATGAACACCGGGGAGCTGTTTTTT. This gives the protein CSVARMNTGELFF.